A selection of T cell receptor beta chains follows, all from one sample in a study of T cells expressing NK-cell markers. TCRdb re-called the 5' RACE reads; one entry per CDR3 protein, DNA not given. In total, the table holds some 120,000 distinct CDR3 sequences. The sample was blood T cells: a sorted CD56 or NKG2C T cell subset, CD4+ or CD8+ T cells, or bulk PBMC T cells (not recorded which). The receptors originated from a woman aged 18 to 75 in good health. CDR3s include the opening cysteine and the closing phenylalanine or tryptophan. Each record gives: CDR3 protein, V gene, clone size, J gene, CDR3 length. Not every row has a clone size; where given, it reads once, few, many or a size class.

cdr3_aa: CSVSKLNRTLFAFF; v_call: TRBV29-1; clone_size: .; j_call: TRBJ1-1; cdr3_length: 14
cdr3_aa: CASSQEASVFPDLTF; v_call: TRBV4-3; clone_size: .; j_call: TRBJ2-6; cdr3_length: 15
cdr3_aa: CASSHYRAPGDLFF; v_call: TRBV6-5; clone_size: .; j_call: TRBJ2-2; cdr3_length: 14
cdr3_aa: CASSLGPSGTGELFF; v_call: TRBV7-6; clone_size: .; j_call: TRBJ2-2; cdr3_length: 15
cdr3_aa: CASSLGPSSNQPQHF; v_call: TRBV5-1; clone_size: .; j_call: TRBJ1-5; cdr3_length: 15
cdr3_aa: CASSLLGSGDRNEQFF; v_call: TRBV5-4; clone_size: .; j_call: TRBJ2-1; cdr3_length: 16
cdr3_aa: CASSASGGENIQYF; v_call: TRBV9; clone_size: .; j_call: TRBJ2-4; cdr3_length: 14
cdr3_aa: CASSSRDRVGNEQFF; v_call: TRBV12-3/TRBV12-4; clone_size: .; j_call: TRBJ2-1; cdr3_length: 15
cdr3_aa: CASSPPALSGNTIYF; v_call: TRBV18; clone_size: .; j_call: TRBJ1-3; cdr3_length: 15
cdr3_aa: CASGDGNYNEQFF; v_call: TRBV12-3/TRBV12-4; clone_size: medium-sized; j_call: TRBJ2-1; cdr3_length: 13
cdr3_aa: CASSFGLAGAGELFF; v_call: TRBV27; clone_size: .; j_call: TRBJ2-2; cdr3_length: 15
cdr3_aa: CASSGFLTGDGYGYTF; v_call: TRBV25-1; clone_size: .; j_call: TRBJ1-2; cdr3_length: 16
cdr3_aa: CASINWAGQTNTGELFF; v_call: TRBV7-2; clone_size: .; j_call: TRBJ2-2; cdr3_length: 17
cdr3_aa: CSASDASGGSYTQYF; v_call: TRBV20-1; clone_size: .; j_call: TRBJ2-3; cdr3_length: 15
cdr3_aa: CASPLTDTQYF; v_call: TRBV18; clone_size: .; j_call: TRBJ2-3; cdr3_length: 11
cdr3_aa: CATSSFAGRFDYGYTF; v_call: TRBV15; clone_size: .; j_call: TRBJ1-2; cdr3_length: 16
cdr3_aa: CAISGVASSYNEQFF; v_call: TRBV10-3; clone_size: .; j_call: TRBJ2-1; cdr3_length: 15
cdr3_aa: CASSLVMGAKEQYF; v_call: TRBV5-4; clone_size: .; j_call: TRBJ2-7; cdr3_length: 14
cdr3_aa: CASSLGDSPDTQYF; v_call: TRBV25-1; clone_size: .; j_call: TRBJ2-3; cdr3_length: 14
cdr3_aa: CASSEHTGRDQPQHF; v_call: TRBV7-2; clone_size: .; j_call: TRBJ1-5; cdr3_length: 15
cdr3_aa: CASEKGTGGYEQYF; v_call: TRBV6-2/TRBV6-3; clone_size: .; j_call: TRBJ2-7; cdr3_length: 14
cdr3_aa: CASSRVYGVDNEQFF; v_call: TRBV7-9; clone_size: .; j_call: TRBJ2-1; cdr3_length: 15
cdr3_aa: CASSQGPRGGRVGNTEAFF; v_call: TRBV4-1; clone_size: .; j_call: TRBJ1-1; cdr3_length: 19
cdr3_aa: CASSPLAGPGMDIQYF; v_call: TRBV9; clone_size: .; j_call: TRBJ2-4; cdr3_length: 16
cdr3_aa: CASSLSGLVGAGELFF; v_call: TRBV7-3; clone_size: .; j_call: TRBJ2-2; cdr3_length: 16
cdr3_aa: CASRHTGSSSYEQYF; v_call: TRBV28; clone_size: .; j_call: TRBJ2-7; cdr3_length: 15
cdr3_aa: CASSFIRQGDHEQYF; v_call: TRBV28; clone_size: .; j_call: TRBJ2-7; cdr3_length: 15
cdr3_aa: CASSVVPSTDTQYF; v_call: TRBV9; clone_size: .; j_call: TRBJ2-3; cdr3_length: 14
cdr3_aa: CASSEWGSYNEQFF; v_call: TRBV25-1; clone_size: .; j_call: TRBJ2-1; cdr3_length: 14
cdr3_aa: CSASEEPMAQPQHF; v_call: TRBV20-1; clone_size: .; j_call: TRBJ1-5; cdr3_length: 14
cdr3_aa: CASSQEADRSYGYTF; v_call: TRBV4-3; clone_size: .; j_call: TRBJ1-2; cdr3_length: 15
cdr3_aa: CASSQGQVNTGELFF; v_call: TRBV6-2/TRBV6-3; clone_size: .; j_call: TRBJ2-2; cdr3_length: 15
cdr3_aa: CASSLGTSGRDTQYF; v_call: TRBV5-1; clone_size: .; j_call: TRBJ2-3; cdr3_length: 15
cdr3_aa: CASSTEYQETQYF; v_call: TRBV5-4; clone_size: .; j_call: TRBJ2-5; cdr3_length: 13
cdr3_aa: CSVDGETGGAETQYF; v_call: TRBV29-1; clone_size: .; j_call: TRBJ2-5; cdr3_length: 15
cdr3_aa: CASSALSDVYEQFF; v_call: TRBV6-1; clone_size: .; j_call: TRBJ2-1; cdr3_length: 14
cdr3_aa: CASSDRFHSSADTQYF; v_call: TRBV6-1; clone_size: .; j_call: TRBJ2-3; cdr3_length: 16
cdr3_aa: CASSEGGGGMNTEAFF; v_call: TRBV2; clone_size: .; j_call: TRBJ1-1; cdr3_length: 16
cdr3_aa: CASSSGLTGELFF; v_call: TRBV5-1; clone_size: .; j_call: TRBJ2-2; cdr3_length: 13
cdr3_aa: CASSPAGNNEQFF; v_call: TRBV5-4; clone_size: .; j_call: TRBJ2-1; cdr3_length: 13
cdr3_aa: CASSWTGGTGEASPLHF; v_call: TRBV5-1; clone_size: .; j_call: TRBJ1-6; cdr3_length: 17
cdr3_aa: CASSLGTGINYGYTF; v_call: TRBV12-3/TRBV12-4; clone_size: .; j_call: TRBJ1-2; cdr3_length: 15
cdr3_aa: CASSDNATNEKLFF; v_call: TRBV9; clone_size: .; j_call: TRBJ1-4; cdr3_length: 14
cdr3_aa: CASIPWGGGNYGYTF; v_call: TRBV6-9; clone_size: .; j_call: TRBJ1-2; cdr3_length: 15
cdr3_aa: CASSLGPSGAAEAFF; v_call: TRBV7-6; clone_size: .; j_call: TRBJ1-1; cdr3_length: 15
cdr3_aa: CASSPTGYTGELFF; v_call: TRBV12-3/TRBV12-4; clone_size: .; j_call: TRBJ2-2; cdr3_length: 14
cdr3_aa: CASKRRARLFQETQYF; v_call: TRBV6-1; clone_size: .; j_call: TRBJ2-5; cdr3_length: 16
cdr3_aa: CASSPTDRTSSYEQYF; v_call: TRBV18; clone_size: .; j_call: TRBJ2-7; cdr3_length: 16
cdr3_aa: CSVGVTIYEQYF; v_call: TRBV29-1; clone_size: .; j_call: TRBJ2-7; cdr3_length: 12
cdr3_aa: CASSEGGSPSYEQYF; v_call: TRBV2; clone_size: .; j_call: TRBJ2-7; cdr3_length: 15
cdr3_aa: CASSLEGTGLNQPQHF; v_call: TRBV7-8; clone_size: .; j_call: TRBJ1-5; cdr3_length: 16
cdr3_aa: CASSVLGGGQETQYF; v_call: TRBV9; clone_size: .; j_call: TRBJ2-5; cdr3_length: 15
cdr3_aa: CASAAGGRTDTQYF; v_call: TRBV12-3/TRBV12-4; clone_size: .; j_call: TRBJ2-3; cdr3_length: 14